This TCR beta chain was sequenced in a study of blood T cell repertoires in COVID-19. About the study: The cDNA or gDNA used as material had been derived from T cells, B-cell-depleted T cells, or PBMCs.

The data were produced by immunoSEQ multiplex PCR, yet TCRdb's version contains in-frame clones alone and is incomplete. This table holds 75,000 to 100,000 clones, over 75% found once. From germline, CDR1 is SNHLY and CDR2 FYNNEI. V was shortened by 9 bases and J by 10 bases, with 18 bases between the two germline ends. The CDR3 length is 12 residues. The rearrangement uses TRBV2 and TRBJ1-1, with unresolved D. Sequences were obtained from peripheral blood. This TCR was recovered from a man aged 55-75 years with acute or convalescent COVID-19. CDR3 nucleotides: TGTGCCAGGGCACTTTCGAACGGCGGAGCTTTCTTT. It codes for CARALSNGGAFF.